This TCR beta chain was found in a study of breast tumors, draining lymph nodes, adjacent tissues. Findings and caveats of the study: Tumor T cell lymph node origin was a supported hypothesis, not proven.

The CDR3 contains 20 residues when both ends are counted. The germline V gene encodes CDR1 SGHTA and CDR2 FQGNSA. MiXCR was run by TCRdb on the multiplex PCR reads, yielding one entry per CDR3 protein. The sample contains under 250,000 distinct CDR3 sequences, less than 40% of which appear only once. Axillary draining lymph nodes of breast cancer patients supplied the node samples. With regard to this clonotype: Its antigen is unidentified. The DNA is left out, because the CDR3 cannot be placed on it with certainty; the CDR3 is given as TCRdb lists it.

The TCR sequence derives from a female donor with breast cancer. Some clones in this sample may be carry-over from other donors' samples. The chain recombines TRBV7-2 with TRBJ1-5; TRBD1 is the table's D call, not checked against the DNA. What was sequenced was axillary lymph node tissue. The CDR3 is CASSSLPQGEQFFGPGTRHF.